This TCR beta chain was sequenced for a study of cytomegalovirus exposure and HLA in healthy donors. PCR was performed using 60 Vbeta and 13 Jbeta primers. The table came from immunoSEQ multiplex PCR; TCRdb's copy has only in-frame clones and leaves some out. The data hold 150,000 or so clones, with 65% to 80% observed a single time. This clone was seen a handful of times. Trimming shortened V by 0 bases and J by 7 bases, and 19 bases separated the two germline ends. Germline-derived CDR1 and CDR2 are MNHNS and SASEGT. The CDR3 covers 17 residues. This receptor was obtained from a male donor in good health and CMV-seropositive. The genes are TRBV6-1 and TRBJ2-1, with D possibly TRBD2 on 5 matching bases. Sequenced input: PBMCs. DNA for the CDR3: TGTGCCAGCAGTGAAGCGCTTCGGGGTAGCAGGAAGAATGAGCAGTTCTTC. Protein product: CASSEALRGSRKNEQFF.